This T cell receptor (beta chain) was sequenced for a study of blood T cells in healthy people across ages. Study in general: When template switching was applied, about one barcoded beta molecule was captured per two T cells. Study observations and caveats: Lack of knowledge of donor CMV status possibly confounded expanded clonotype changes.

Of note for this clonotype: Its antigen is still unknown.

The CDR3 spans 15 residues. The germline V and J ends were trimmed by 1 base and 6 bases, with 15 bases remaining between them. CDR1 SGHTA and CDR2 FQGNSA come from the germline V gene. Then a second PCR, running about 6 to 12 cycles, was carried out with a sample-barcoded 5' primer and a J-beta primer mix. TCRdb re-called the 5' RACE reads with MiXCR, one entry per CDR3 protein. Altogether 630,000 or so distinct CDR3 sequences are present, approximately 30% being singletons, with the ten largest covering about 16%. Sequencing used blood. This clonotype originated in a woman over 75 in good health. The rearrangement links TRBV7-2 to TRBJ1-1, with a weak D call TRBD1 (5 bases). In DNA, the CDR3 is TGTGCCAGCAGCTTAGGTAGGGGTACCTCCTCTGAAGCTTTCTTT. It is translated as CASSLGRGTSSEAFF.